The clone carrying this T cell receptor (beta chain) has just a few counts. Its target is unknown. In germline, CDR1 is MNHEY, CDR2 SMNVEV (reference sequence). Trimming left V 5 bases short and J 0 bases short, with 5 bases between. The CDR3 is 14 amino acids. This entry belongs to a study of shared clonotypes between healthy human individuals. Overall study findings and caveats: In general, naive subsets displayed greater estimated richness than memory subsets did. Sequencing of the sorted subsets was shown by rarefaction to be incomplete despite large depth.

Both subsets, CD45RA+ naive and CD45RA-negative memory, were split from the CD4+ cells. Deep level was the assay's run setting. Clones were read by immunoSEQ multiplex PCR, and TCRdb kept only the in-frame ones, dropping some. The sample has just under 350,000 clones, less than 85% seen once. Sequenced sample: memory CD4+ T cells sorted from blood. Noted subset: CD45RA-negative fraction. This clonotype was obtained from a man younger than 40 in good health. The chain has TRBV27 and TRBJ2-6; no reliable D call. The CDR3 DNA follows: TGTGCCAGCAGTCACGCCTCTGGGGCCAACGTCCTGACTTTC. Its translation: CASSHASGANVLTF.